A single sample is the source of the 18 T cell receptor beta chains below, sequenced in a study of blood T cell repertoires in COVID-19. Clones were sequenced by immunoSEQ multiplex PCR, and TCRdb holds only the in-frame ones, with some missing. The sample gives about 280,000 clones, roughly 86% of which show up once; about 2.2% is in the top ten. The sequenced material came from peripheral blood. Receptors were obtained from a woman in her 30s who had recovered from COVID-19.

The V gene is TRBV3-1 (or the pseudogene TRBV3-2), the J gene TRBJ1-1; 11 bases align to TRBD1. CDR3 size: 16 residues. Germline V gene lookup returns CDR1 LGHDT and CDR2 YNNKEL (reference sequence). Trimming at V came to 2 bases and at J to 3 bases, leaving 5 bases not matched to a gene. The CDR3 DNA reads TGTGCCAGCAGCCAATGGCTGGGACAGGGGGACACTGAAGCTTTCTTT. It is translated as CASSQWLGQGDTEAFF.

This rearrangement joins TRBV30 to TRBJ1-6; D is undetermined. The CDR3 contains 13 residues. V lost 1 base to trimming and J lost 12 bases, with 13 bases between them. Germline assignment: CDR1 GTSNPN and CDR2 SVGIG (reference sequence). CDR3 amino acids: CAWSEAEGLPLHF. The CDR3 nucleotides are TGTGCCTGGAGTGAAGCAGAGGGCTTACCCCTCCACTTT.

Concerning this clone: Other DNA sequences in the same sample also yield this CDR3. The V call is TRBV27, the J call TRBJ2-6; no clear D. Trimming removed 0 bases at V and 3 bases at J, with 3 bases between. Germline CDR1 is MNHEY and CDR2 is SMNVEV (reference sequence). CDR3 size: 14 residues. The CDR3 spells CASSLSGGANVLTF. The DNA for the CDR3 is TGTGCCAGCAGTTTATCCGGTGGGGCCAACGTCCTGACTTTC.

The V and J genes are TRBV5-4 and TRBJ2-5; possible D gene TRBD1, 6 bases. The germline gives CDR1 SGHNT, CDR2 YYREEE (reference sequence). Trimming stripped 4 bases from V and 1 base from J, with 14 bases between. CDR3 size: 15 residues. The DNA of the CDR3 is TGTGCCAGCAGCATGCAACAGGGTCCCCAAGAGACCCAGTACTTC. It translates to CASSMQQGPQETQYF. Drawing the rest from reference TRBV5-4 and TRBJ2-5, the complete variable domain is ETGVTQSPTHLIKTRGQQVTLRCSSQSGHNTVSWYQQALGQGPQFIFQYYREEENGRGNFPPRFSGLQFPNYSSELNVNALELDDSALYLCASSMQQGPQETQYFGPGTRLLVL.

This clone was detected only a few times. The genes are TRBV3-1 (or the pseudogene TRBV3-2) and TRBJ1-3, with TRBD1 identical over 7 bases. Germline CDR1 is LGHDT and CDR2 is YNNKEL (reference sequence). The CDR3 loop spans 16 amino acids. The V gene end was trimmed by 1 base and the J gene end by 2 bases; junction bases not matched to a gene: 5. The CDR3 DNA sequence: TGTGCCAGCAGCCAAGGCCGAACAGGGGCTGGAAACACCATATATTTT. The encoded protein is CASSQGRTGAGNTIYF.

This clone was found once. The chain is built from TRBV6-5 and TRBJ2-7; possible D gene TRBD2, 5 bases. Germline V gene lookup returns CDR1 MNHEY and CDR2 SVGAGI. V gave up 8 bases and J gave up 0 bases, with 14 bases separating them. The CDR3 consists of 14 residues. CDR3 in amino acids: CASGRAGSSYEQYF. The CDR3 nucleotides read TGTGCCAGCGGTCGGGCTGGGAGCTCCTACGAGCAGTACTTC.

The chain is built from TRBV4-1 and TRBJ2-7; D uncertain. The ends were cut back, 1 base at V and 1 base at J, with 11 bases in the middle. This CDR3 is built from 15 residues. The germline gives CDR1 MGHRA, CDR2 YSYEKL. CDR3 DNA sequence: TGCGCCAGCAGCCAAGGGTTGGCAGGTTCCTACGAGCAGTACTTC. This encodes CASSQGLAGSYEQYF.

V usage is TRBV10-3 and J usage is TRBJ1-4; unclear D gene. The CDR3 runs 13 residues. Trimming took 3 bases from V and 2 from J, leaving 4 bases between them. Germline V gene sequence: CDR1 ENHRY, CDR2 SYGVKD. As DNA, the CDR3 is TGTGCCATCAGTGACGAGACTAATGAAAAACTGTTTTTT. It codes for CAISDETNEKLFF.

The CDR3 is CASSVGSRGTYEQYF. The CDR3 DNA reads as TGTGCCAGCAGCGTAGGATCCAGGGGAACCTACGAGCAGTACTTC. The chain is built from TRBV9 and TRBJ2-7, with D possibly matching TRBD1 (6 bases). CDR1 and CDR2 (germline): SGDLS, YYNGEE. CDR3 length: 15 residues. V was cut by 0 bases and J by 2 bases, with 12 bases left in between.

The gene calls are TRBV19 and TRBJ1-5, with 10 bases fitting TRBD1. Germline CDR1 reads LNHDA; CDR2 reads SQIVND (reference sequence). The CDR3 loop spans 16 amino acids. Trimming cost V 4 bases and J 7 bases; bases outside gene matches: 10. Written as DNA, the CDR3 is TGTGCCAGTAGTACCTTCCGGGACAGGGGAACGCAGCCCCAGCATTTT. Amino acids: CASSTFRDRGTQPQHF.

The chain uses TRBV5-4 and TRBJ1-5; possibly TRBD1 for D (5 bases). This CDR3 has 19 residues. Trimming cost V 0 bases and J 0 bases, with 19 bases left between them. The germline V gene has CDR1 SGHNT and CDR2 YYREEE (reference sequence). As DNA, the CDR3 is TGTGCCAGCAGCTTGGGGGGGGGACTGCCTGGTAATAGCAATCAGCCCCAGCATTTT. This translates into CASSLGGGLPGNSNQPQHF.

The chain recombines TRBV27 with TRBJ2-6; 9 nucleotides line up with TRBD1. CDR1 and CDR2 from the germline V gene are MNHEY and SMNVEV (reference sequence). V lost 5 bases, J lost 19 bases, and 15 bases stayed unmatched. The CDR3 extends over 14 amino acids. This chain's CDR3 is CASSPLFRDRDPTF. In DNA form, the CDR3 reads TGTGCCAGCAGTCCCCTATTTCGGGACAGGGACCCAACTTTC.

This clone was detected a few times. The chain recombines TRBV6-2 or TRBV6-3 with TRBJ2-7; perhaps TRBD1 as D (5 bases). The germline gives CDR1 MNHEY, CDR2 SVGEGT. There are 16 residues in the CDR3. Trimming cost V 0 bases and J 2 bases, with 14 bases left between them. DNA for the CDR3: TGTGCCAGCAGTTACTCGGAGAGTACAGGCCCCTACGAGCAGTACTTC. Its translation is CASSYSESTGPYEQYF.

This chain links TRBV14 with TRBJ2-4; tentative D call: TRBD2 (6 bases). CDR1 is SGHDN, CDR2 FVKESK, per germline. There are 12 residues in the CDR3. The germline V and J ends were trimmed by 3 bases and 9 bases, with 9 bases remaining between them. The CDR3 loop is CASSHLGGIQYF. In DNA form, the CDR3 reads TGTGCCAGCAGCCACCTCGGGGGCATTCAGTACTTC.

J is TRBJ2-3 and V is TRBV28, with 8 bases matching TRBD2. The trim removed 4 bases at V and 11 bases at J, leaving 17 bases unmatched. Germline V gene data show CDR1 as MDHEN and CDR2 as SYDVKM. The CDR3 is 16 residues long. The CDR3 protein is CASSSPGTPRGGRQYF. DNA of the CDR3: TGTGCCAGCAGTTCCCCCGGGACACCCCGGGGGGGAAGGCAGTATTTT.

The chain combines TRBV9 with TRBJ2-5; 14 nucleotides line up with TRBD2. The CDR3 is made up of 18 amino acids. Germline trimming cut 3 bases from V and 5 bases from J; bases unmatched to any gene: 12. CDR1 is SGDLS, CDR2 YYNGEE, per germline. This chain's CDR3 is CASSAGTSGRGMWETQYF. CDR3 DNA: TGTGCCAGCAGCGCCGGGACTAGCGGGAGAGGGATGTGGGAGACCCAGTACTTC.

The CDR3 DNA is TGTGCCAGCAGCCTCCCTTACGAGGGAGGTGAGCAGTTCTTC. Its protein is CASSLPYEGGEQFF. This chain joins TRBV27 and TRBJ2-1; D is possibly TRBD2 (6 bases). The CDR3 has 14 amino acids. The V gene lost 6 bases and the J gene lost 9 bases, with 18 bases spanning the gap. Germline CDR1 is MNHEY and CDR2 is SMNVEV (reference sequence).

The CDR3 DNA reads as TGTGCCAGCAGTTACTCTGGGCGAAACAATGAGCAGTTCTTC. It is translated as CASSYSGRNNEQFF. The V gene is TRBV6-6, the J gene TRBJ2-1; D is ambiguous. The germline CDR1 and CDR2 sequences are MNHNY and SVGAGI (reference sequence). V lost 0 bases and J lost 5, with 8 bases in between. The CDR3 length is 14 residues.